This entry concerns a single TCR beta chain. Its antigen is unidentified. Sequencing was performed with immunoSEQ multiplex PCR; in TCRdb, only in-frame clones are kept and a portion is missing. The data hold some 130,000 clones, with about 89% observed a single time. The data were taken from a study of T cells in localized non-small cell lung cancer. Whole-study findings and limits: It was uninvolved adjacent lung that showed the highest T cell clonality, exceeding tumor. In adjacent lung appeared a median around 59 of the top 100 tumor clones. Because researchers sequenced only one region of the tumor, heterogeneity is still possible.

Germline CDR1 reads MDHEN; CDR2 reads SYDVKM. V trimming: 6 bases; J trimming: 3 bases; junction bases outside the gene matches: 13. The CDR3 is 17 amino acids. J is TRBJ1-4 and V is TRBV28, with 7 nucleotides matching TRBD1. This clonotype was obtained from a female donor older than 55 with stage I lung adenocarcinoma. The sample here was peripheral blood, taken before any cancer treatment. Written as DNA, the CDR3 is TGTGCCAGCAGCTACTCCACAGGGGAAAGGGCTAATGAAAAACTGTTTTTT. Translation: CASSYSTGERANEKLFF.